Listed below are T cell receptor beta chains from one sample, sequenced in a study of breast tumors, draining lymph nodes, adjacent tissues. TCRdb re-analysed the multiplex PCR reads in MiXCR, keeping a single row per CDR3 protein. The profile covers 200,000 or so distinct CDR3 sequences, with 30% to 40% appearing a single time and roughly 4% taken by the ten largest. Material for sequencing was axillary lymph node tissue. These receptors were obtained from a female donor with breast cancer. Some clones in this sample may be carry-over from other donors' samples. Each CDR3 is given with its conserved first and last residue. D genes are given only for firm matches.

v_call: TRBV7-2; cdr3_length: 15; d_call: TRBD2; cdr3_aa: CASSSLAGRYNEQFF
v_call: TRBV10-3; cdr3_length: 16; d_call: -; cdr3_aa: CAISDLPGHSNTEAFF
v_call: TRBV19; cdr3_length: 17; d_call: TRBD2; cdr3_aa: CASSTRTSGSSGETQSF
v_call: TRBV6-5; cdr3_length: 12; d_call: -; cdr3_aa: CASSDRVQGYTF
v_call: TRBV2; cdr3_length: 17; d_call: TRBD1; cdr3_aa: CASSGGQPGQGAISYTF
v_call: TRBV6-6; cdr3_length: 15; d_call: TRBD2; cdr3_aa: CASSHSGGPAYEQYF
v_call: TRBV5-1; cdr3_length: 14; d_call: TRBD2; cdr3_aa: CASATGTSGDTQYF
v_call: TRBV5-5; cdr3_length: 15; d_call: -; cdr3_aa: CASSLAGNRNQPQHF
v_call: TRBV7-6; cdr3_length: 14; d_call: -; cdr3_aa: CASSLDDLFAEAFF
v_call: TRBV5-1; cdr3_length: 15; d_call: -; cdr3_aa: CASSLDPAVGNTIYF
v_call: TRBV4-1; cdr3_length: 15; d_call: -; cdr3_aa: CASKVDGQLYNEQFF
v_call: TRBV9; cdr3_length: 15; d_call: -; cdr3_aa: CASTPGWGGADTQYF
v_call: TRBV20-1; cdr3_length: 18; d_call: TRBD2; cdr3_aa: CSARGMGLAGSSYNEQFF
v_call: TRBV29-1; cdr3_length: 13; d_call: -; cdr3_aa: CSYEGGFTGELFF
v_call: TRBV6-1; cdr3_length: 18; d_call: TRBD1; cdr3_aa: CASNKDRGMWSYNSPLHF
v_call: TRBV2; cdr3_length: 14; d_call: -; cdr3_aa: CASRDSSGANVLTF
v_call: TRBV24-1; cdr3_length: 14; d_call: -; cdr3_aa: CATSDYGGRETQYF
v_call: TRBV30; cdr3_length: 13; d_call: -; cdr3_aa: CAWSAGDVYGYTF
v_call: TRBV5-1; cdr3_length: 14; d_call: TRBD2; cdr3_aa: CASSSGLADNEQFF
v_call: TRBV6-6; cdr3_length: 14; d_call: TRBD1; cdr3_aa: CASTRAGGAYEQYF
v_call: TRBV28; cdr3_length: 15; d_call: -; cdr3_aa: CASRAPGLLYSPLHF
v_call: TRBV29-1; cdr3_length: 12; d_call: -; cdr3_aa: CSLVGGVTEAFF
v_call: TRBV4-3; cdr3_length: 14; d_call: -; cdr3_aa: CASSQELLDGEQFF
v_call: TRBV5-6; cdr3_length: 14; d_call: -; cdr3_aa: CASTSSSGIGGYTF
v_call: TRBV2; cdr3_length: 16; d_call: TRBD2; cdr3_aa: CASSEIAGGEQETQYF